This T cell receptor (beta chain) is from a study of blood T cell repertoires in COVID-19. Study summary: The study drew acute and convalescent COVID-19 samples from the United States, Italy and Spain. From T cells, B-cell-depleted T cells, or PBMCs came the material, which was cDNA or gDNA.

In the source study's methods: Reference gene primer amplification gave nucleated cell count estimates. Clones were sequenced by immunoSEQ multiplex PCR, and TCRdb holds only the in-frame ones, with some missing. That table gives V, J and clone size, and the DNA gave D and trimming. The sample lists 400,000 to 550,000 clones, roughly 91% occurring once. The germline V and J ends were trimmed by 7 bases and 2 bases, with 21 bases remaining between them. Germline V gives CDR1 LNHDA, CDR2 SQIVND (reference sequence). The CDR3 loop spans 17 amino acids. This TCR was recovered from a woman younger than 45 with acute or convalescent COVID-19. Material for sequencing was peripheral blood. This chain links TRBV19 with TRBJ1-3; tentative D call: TRBD1 (6 bases). DNA of the CDR3: TGTGCCAGTACAACCGTGGGCAGACAGGCCCCTGGAAACACCATATATTTT. Translation gives CASTTVGRQAPGNTIYF.